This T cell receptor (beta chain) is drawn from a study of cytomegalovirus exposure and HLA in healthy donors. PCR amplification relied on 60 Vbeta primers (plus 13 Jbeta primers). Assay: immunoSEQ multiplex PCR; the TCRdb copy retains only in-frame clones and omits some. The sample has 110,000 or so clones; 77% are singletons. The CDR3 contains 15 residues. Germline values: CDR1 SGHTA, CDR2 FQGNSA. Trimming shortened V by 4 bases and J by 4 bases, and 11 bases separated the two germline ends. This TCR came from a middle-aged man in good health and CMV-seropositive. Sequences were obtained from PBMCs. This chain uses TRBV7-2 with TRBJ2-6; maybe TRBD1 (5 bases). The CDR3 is CASSSGSYGANVLTF. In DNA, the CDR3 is TGTGCCAGCAGCTCAGGGTCTTACGGGGCCAACGTCCTGACTTTC.